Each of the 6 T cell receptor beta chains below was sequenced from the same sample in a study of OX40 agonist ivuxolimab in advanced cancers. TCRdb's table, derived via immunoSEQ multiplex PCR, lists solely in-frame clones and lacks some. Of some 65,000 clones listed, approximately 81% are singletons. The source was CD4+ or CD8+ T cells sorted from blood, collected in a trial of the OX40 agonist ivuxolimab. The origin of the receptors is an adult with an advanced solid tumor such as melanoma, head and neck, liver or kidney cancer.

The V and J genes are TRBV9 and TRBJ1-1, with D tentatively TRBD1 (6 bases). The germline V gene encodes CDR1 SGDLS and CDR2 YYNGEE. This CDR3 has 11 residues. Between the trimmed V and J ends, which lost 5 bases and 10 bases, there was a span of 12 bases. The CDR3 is CASRGAGRAFF. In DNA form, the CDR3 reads TGTGCCAGCAGGGGGGCAGGGAGAGCTTTCTTT. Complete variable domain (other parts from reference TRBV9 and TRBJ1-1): DSGVTQTPKHLITATGQRVTLRCSPRSGDLSVYWYQQSLDQGLQFLIQYYNGEERAKGNILERFSAQQFPDLHSELNLSSLELGDSALYFCASRGAGRAFFGQGTRLTVV.

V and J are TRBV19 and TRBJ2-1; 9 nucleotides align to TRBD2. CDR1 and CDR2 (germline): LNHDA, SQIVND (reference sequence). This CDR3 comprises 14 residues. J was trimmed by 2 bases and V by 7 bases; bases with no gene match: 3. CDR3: CASTAGGTYNEQFF. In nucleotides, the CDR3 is TGTGCCAGTACCGCGGGGGGGACCTACAATGAGCAGTTCTTC.

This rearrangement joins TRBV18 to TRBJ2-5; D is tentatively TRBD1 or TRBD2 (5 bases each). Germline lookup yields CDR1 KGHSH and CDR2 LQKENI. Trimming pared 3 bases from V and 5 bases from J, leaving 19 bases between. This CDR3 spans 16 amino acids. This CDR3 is CASSPQTWRQGETQYF. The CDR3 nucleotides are TGTGCCAGCTCACCGCAAACCTGGAGGCAGGGCGAGACCCAGTACTTC.

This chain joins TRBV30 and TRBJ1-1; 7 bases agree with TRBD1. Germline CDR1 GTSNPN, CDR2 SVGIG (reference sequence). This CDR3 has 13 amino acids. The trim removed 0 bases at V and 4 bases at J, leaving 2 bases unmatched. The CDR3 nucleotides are TGTGCCTGGAGTGTAAAGGGGGCCACTGAAGCTTTCTTT. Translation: CAWSVKGATEAFF.

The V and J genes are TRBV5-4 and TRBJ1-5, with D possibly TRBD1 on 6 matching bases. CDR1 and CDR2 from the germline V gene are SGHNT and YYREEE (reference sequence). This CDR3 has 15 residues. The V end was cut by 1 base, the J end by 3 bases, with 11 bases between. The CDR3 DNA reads TGTGCCAGCAGCTTGTGGGGGGGCCCCAATCAGCCCCAGCATTTT. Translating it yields CASSLWGGPNQPQHF.

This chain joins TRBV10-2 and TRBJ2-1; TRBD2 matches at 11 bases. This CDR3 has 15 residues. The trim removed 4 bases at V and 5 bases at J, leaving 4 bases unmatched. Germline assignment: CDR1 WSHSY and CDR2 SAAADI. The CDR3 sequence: CASSGSGRGDNEQFF. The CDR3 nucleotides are TGCGCCAGCAGTGGTAGCGGGAGGGGAGACAATGAGCAGTTCTTC.